The sequence of this TCR beta chain was determined in a study of blood T cell repertoires in COVID-19. Study-level information: In each case, the material was cDNA or gDNA derived from T cells, B-cell-depleted T cells, or PBMCs.

The CDR3 has 15 residues. Looked up from germline, CDR1 is KGHSH and CDR2 is LQKENI. After removal of 7 bases from V and 1 base from J, the junction contained 6 bases not matched to a gene. Study processing details: Reference gene primer amplification yielded estimated nucleated cell counts. Generated by immunoSEQ multiplex PCR, the TCRdb table keeps only in-frame clones and is missing some. The V and J calls and clone size were taken over from that table, and D and trimming were inferred from the DNA. The sample gives 200,000 to 250,000 clones, 88% of which show up once; roughly 3.7% is in the top ten. This clone was seen a handful of times. Exposed enrollees encountered a COVID-19 case at some point within 2 weeks before study entry.

The chain recombines TRBV18 with TRBJ1-3; 8 positions match TRBD1. Sequencing used PBMCs or T cells enriched from blood (not recorded which). The TCR comes from a woman aged 25 to 39 who had been exposed to COVID-19. CDR3 loop: CASFLRGRSGNTIYF. In DNA form, the CDR3 reads TGTGCCAGCTTCCTCAGGGGGCGATCTGGAAACACCATATATTTT.